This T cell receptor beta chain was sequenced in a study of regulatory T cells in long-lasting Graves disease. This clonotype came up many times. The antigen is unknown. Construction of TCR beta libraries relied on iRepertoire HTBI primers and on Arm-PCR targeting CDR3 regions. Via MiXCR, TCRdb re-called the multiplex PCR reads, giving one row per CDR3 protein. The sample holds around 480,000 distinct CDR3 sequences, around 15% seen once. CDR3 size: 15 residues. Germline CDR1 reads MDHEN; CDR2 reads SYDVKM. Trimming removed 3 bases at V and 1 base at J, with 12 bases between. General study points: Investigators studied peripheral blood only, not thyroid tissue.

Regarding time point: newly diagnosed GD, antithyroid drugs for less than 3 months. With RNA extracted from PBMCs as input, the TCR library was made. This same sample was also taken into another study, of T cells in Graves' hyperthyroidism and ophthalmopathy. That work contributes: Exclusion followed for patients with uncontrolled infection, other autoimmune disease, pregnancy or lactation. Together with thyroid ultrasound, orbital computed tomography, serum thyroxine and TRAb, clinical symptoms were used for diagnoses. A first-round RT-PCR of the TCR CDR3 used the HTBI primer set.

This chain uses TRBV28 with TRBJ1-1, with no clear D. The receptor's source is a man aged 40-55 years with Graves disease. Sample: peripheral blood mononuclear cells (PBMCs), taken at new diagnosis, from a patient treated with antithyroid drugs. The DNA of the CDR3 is TGTGCCAGCAGTTTTGCGGTTATAACGAACACTGAAGCTTTCTTT. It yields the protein CASSFAVITNTEAFF.